The 22 T cell receptor beta chains below all came from one sample that was sequenced in a study of shared clonotypes between healthy human individuals. TCRdb's table, derived via immunoSEQ multiplex PCR, lists solely in-frame clones and lacks some. In the table there are under 2,000,000 clones, about 95% of which are singletons. It was CD45RO-negative cells, positively selected for CCR7, that made up naive CD8 cells, with terminally differentiated effector memory CD45RA+ cells excluded. Sample: naive CD8+ T cells sorted from blood. The source is a man younger than 35 in good health.

CDR3 amino acids: CASWPGLAVTDTQYF. CDR3 nucleotides: TGTGCCAGCTGGCCCGGACTAGCGGTCACAGATACGCAGTATTTT. The chain has TRBV2 and TRBJ2-3, with 10 bases aligning to TRBD2. Trimming took 8 bases from V and 2 from J; bases not matched to a gene: 7. This CDR3 has 15 amino acids. Germline V CDR1 and CDR2: SNHLY, FYNNEI.

The J gene is TRBJ2-7, the V gene TRBV7-8, with a possible D match to TRBD2 (5 bases). CDR3 length: 13 amino acids. Trimming took off 5 bases at V and 5 bases at J, with 13 bases between the two ends. Germline values: CDR1 SGHVS, CDR2 FQNEAQ. The CDR3 nucleotides read TGTGCCAGCAGCCCACTAGTAGTCGACGAGCAGTACTTC. Translating gives CASSPLVVDEQYF.

The chain is built from TRBV6-5 and TRBJ2-1; TRBD2 aligns across 9 bases. Looked up from germline, CDR1 is MNHEY and CDR2 is SVGAGI. The J segment lost 4 bases and the V segment lost 2 bases, leaving 6 bases of the junction unmatched. This CDR3 contains 16 residues. The CDR3 protein is CASSYRVAGEYNEQFF. The CDR3 DNA reads as TGTGCCAGCAGTTACAGGGTAGCGGGAGAGTACAATGAGCAGTTCTTC.

The rearrangement links TRBV5-1 to TRBJ1-2; D is ambiguous. The CDR3 is 11 residues long. With 1 base removed from V and 8 bases from J, the gap between germline ends came to 6 bases. Germline loops: CDR1 SGHRS, CDR2 YFSETQ. The CDR3 coding sequence is TGCGCCAGCAGCTTGTCCGGGGGCTACACCTTC. Amino acids: CASSLSGGYTF.

The V and J genes are TRBV9 and TRBJ1-1; TRBD1 might be the D (6 bases). Looked up from germline, CDR1 is SGDLS and CDR2 is YYNGEE. CDR3 length equals 16 residues. V was trimmed by 0 bases and J by 0 bases, leaving 12 bases between them. CDR3 residues: CASSVVIGGMNTEAFF. DNA of the CDR3: TGTGCCAGCAGCGTAGTGATAGGGGGTATGAACACTGAAGCTTTCTTT.

This clone was observed once. The sample carries other DNA sequences with the same CDR3. The chain recombines TRBV30 with TRBJ1-5; 11 nucleotides line up with TRBD1. The J segment lost 6 bases and the V segment lost 1 base, leaving 2 bases of the junction unmatched. Germline CDR1 GTSNPN, CDR2 SVGIG (reference sequence). The CDR3 is 14 residues long. Written as DNA, the CDR3 is TGTGCCTGGAGTGCAGGACAGGGGGCTCAGCCCCAGCATTTT. Translated, it gives CAWSAGQGAQPQHF.

This clone appeared a single time. This chain joins TRBV7-9 and TRBJ1-2, with TRBD1 matching over 7 bases. V dropped 5 bases and J dropped 4; count of bases not matched to a gene: 10. Germline V gene data show CDR1 as SEHNR and CDR2 as FQNEAQ (reference sequence). The CDR3 contains 15 residues. The CDR3 loop reads CASSADREQAYGYTF. CDR3 DNA sequence: TGTGCCAGCAGCGCCGACAGGGAGCAGGCCTATGGCTACACCTTC.

In the case of this clone: The sample contains more than one DNA sequence encoding this CDR3. As DNA, the CDR3 is TGTGCCAGCAGCTTAGATGGCGCTTACGAGCAGTACTTC. It translates to CASSLDGAYEQYF. The rearrangement links TRBV11-2 to TRBJ2-7; no clear D gene. The CDR3 has 13 amino acids. V gave up 0 bases and J gave up 4 bases, with 7 bases separating them. Germline V gene lookup returns CDR1 SGHAT and CDR2 FQNNGV.

The J gene is TRBJ2-1, the V gene TRBV5-6; 8 bases are shared with TRBD2. Germline V gives CDR1 SGHDT, CDR2 YYEEEE. V trimming: 1 base; J trimming: 9 bases; junction bases outside the gene matches: 3. This CDR3 has 13 amino acids. CDR3 sequence: CASSLIAGLEQFF. The DNA for the CDR3 is TGTGCCAGCAGCTTGATAGCGGGGCTTGAGCAGTTCTTC.

Notes on this clone: The sample carries other DNA sequences with the same CDR3. The chain joins TRBV4-1 to TRBJ2-1; D may be TRBD1 (5 bases). Germline loops: CDR1 MGHRA, CDR2 YSYEKL. The CDR3 sequence is 14 residues long. Between the trimmed V and J ends, which lost 0 bases and 7 bases, there was a span of 10 bases. The CDR3 sequence is CASSQDQGGNEQFF. CDR3 sequence (DNA): TGCGCCAGCAGCCAAGATCAGGGTGGAAATGAGCAGTTCTTC.

J is TRBJ1-6 and V is TRBV5-1; D is possibly TRBD1 (6 bases). Per germline, CDR1 SGHRS and CDR2 YFSETQ. This CDR3 region has 18 residues. V lost 1 base and J 10 bases, leaving 24 bases between the germline ends. CDR3 coding DNA: TGCGCCAGCAGCTTGTCCGCACGGGGGCCTGGGGTTAGGTCACCCCTCCACTTT. Protein product: CASSLSARGPGVRSPLHF.

The chain couples TRBV2 to TRBJ2-7; the match to TRBD1 covers 7 bases. Per germline, CDR1 SNHLY and CDR2 FYNNEI. The CDR3 sequence is 16 residues long. V shed 6 bases and J 0 bases; nucleotides not matched to a gene: 11. The chain's CDR3 is CASSPFTGASSYEQYF. The CDR3 bases are TGTGCCAGCAGCCCCTTCACAGGGGCGAGCTCCTACGAGCAGTACTTC.

The chain recombines TRBV7-9 with TRBJ2-1, with TRBD2 identical over 8 bases. CDR1 and CDR2 (germline): SEHNR, FQNEAQ (reference sequence). V shed 6 bases, J shed 8 bases, and the junction held 12 bases outside the gene matches. The CDR3 has 15 amino acids. The CDR3 is CASSSTSVRWDEQFF. The CDR3 DNA follows: TGTGCCAGCAGTTCGACTAGCGTCCGTTGGGATGAGCAGTTCTTC.

CDR3 in amino acids: CASSEWGREHYGYTF. CDR3 bases: TGTGCCAGCAGTGAATGGGGCAGGGAGCACTATGGCTACACCTTC. V gene TRBV6-1 combines with J gene TRBJ1-2; a weak D match, TRBD1 (5 bases). This CDR3 has 15 residues. The V end lost 2 bases, the J end lost 3 bases, and 13 bases lay between the germline ends. Germline V lookup: CDR1 MNHNS, CDR2 SASEGT.

The rearrangement links TRBV4-1 to TRBJ2-3; D is ambiguous. The CDR3 totals 16 residues. Germline CDR1 MGHRA, CDR2 YSYEKL. Trimming removed 3 bases from V and 0 bases from J, with 13 bases in between. CDR3 in amino acids: CASSQRTHTSTDTQYF. The CDR3 region has the DNA TGCGCCAGCAGCCAGCGGACGCATACTAGCACAGATACGCAGTATTTT.

The chain is built from TRBV27 and TRBJ2-7, with 12 nucleotides matching TRBD2. Trimming took 4 bases from V and 1 from J; bases not matched to a gene: 8. The CDR3 consists of 17 residues. Germline values: CDR1 MNHEY, CDR2 SMNVEV (reference sequence). CDR3 coding DNA: TGTGCCAGCAGTTCTACCACTAGCGGGAGGTTTTCCTACGAGCAGTACTTC. Protein sequence: CASSSTTSGRFSYEQYF.

V and J are TRBV5-8 and TRBJ2-3; possible D gene TRBD2, 6 bases. V lost 0 bases and J lost 6, with 17 bases in between. Germline loops: CDR1 SGHTS, CDR2 YDEGEE. The CDR3 is 16 residues long. The CDR3 here is CASSLDYGGSRDTQYF. CDR3 nucleotides: TGTGCCAGCAGCTTGGATTATGGGGGGTCCCGCGATACGCAGTATTTT.

The chain joins TRBV6-9 to TRBJ2-2, with no clear D. CDR1 is MNHGY and CDR2 is SVAAGI in the germline V gene. The V end was cut by 2 bases, the J end by 3 bases, with 7 bases between. The CDR3 totals 14 residues. CDR3 residues: CASSYPLDTGELFF. The CDR3 bases are TGTGCCAGCAGTTATCCCTTGGACACCGGGGAGCTGTTTTTT.

The chain recombines TRBV28 with TRBJ2-5; D call uncertain. This CDR3 is 13 amino acids long. Trimming removed 3 bases from V and 5 bases from J, with 10 bases in between. Germline CDR1 and CDR2: MDHEN and SYDVKM. The CDR3 spells CASSLATAETQYF. CDR3 nucleotide sequence: TGTGCCAGCAGTTTGGCCACAGCCGAGACCCAGTACTTC.

The rearrangement uses TRBV5-1 and TRBJ2-1, with TRBD1 identical over 10 bases. This CDR3 contains 20 residues. With V trimmed by 1 base and J by 5 bases, 18 bases remained unmatched. The germline CDR1 and CDR2 sequences are SGHRS and YFSETQ. The DNA of the CDR3 is TGCGCCAGCAGCTTGCAAGGACAGGGGGGGATAAGCCTATCGGACAATGAGCAGTTCTTC. Translated, it gives CASSLQGQGGISLSDNEQFF.

This clone was picked up one time. The chain is built from TRBV28 and TRBJ1-5, with D uncertain. Germline lookup yields CDR1 MDHEN and CDR2 SYDVKM. The CDR3 runs to 16 residues. Trimming cost V 6 bases and J 1 base, with 16 bases left between them. The CDR3 spells CASSPPGVVSNQPQHF. The CDR3 DNA sequence: TGTGCCAGCAGCCCCCCGGGAGTCGTCAGCAATCAGCCCCAGCATTTT.

The chain has TRBV4-1 and TRBJ2-5, with D unclear. The CDR3 extends over 13 amino acids. Per germline, CDR1 MGHRA and CDR2 YSYEKL. V lost 4 bases and J lost 2, with 8 bases in between. CDR3 sequence: CASSPSLQETQYF. CDR3 in DNA: TGCGCCAGCAGCCCCAGTCTGCAAGAGACCCAGTACTTC.